The 10 T cell receptor beta chains below all came from one sample that was sequenced in a study of metastatic and nonmetastatic thyroid tumors. TCRdb reprocessed the PCR reads via MiXCR. The sample shows 15,000 to 20,000 clones, over 20% of them seen only once. None of the patients had undergone any treatment ahead of thyroid surgery. Sequences were obtained from adjacent normal tissue. Receptor source: a female donor with papillary thyroid cancer or a benign thyroid nodule (not recorded which). Some clones in this sample may be carry-over from other donors' samples.

The rearrangement uses TRBV12-3 or TRBV12-4 and TRBJ2-7, with D unclear. V was trimmed by 1 base and J by 6 bases, leaving 10 bases between them. The CDR3 consists of 13 residues. The DNA for the CDR3 is TGTGCCAGCAGTTTAGGGACCTTCGGCGAGCAGTACTTC. This translates into CASSLGTFGEQYF.

The V call is TRBV5-1, the J call TRBJ2-2, with D possibly matching TRBD2 (7 bases). CDR3 length: 15 residues. CDR1 SGHRS and CDR2 YFSETQ come from the germline V gene. V lost 4 bases and J lost 6, with 16 bases in between. Here the CDR3 DNA reads TGCGCCAGCAGCAAAGGGGGGGCGAGCTCCGGGGAGCTGTTTTTT. Residues: CASSKGGASSGELFF.

This clone was recorded a few times. The rearrangement joins TRBV6-1 to TRBJ1-5; a possible D gene is TRBD1 (5 bases). Trimming removed 2 bases at V and 0 bases at J, with 8 bases between. The CDR3 spans 15 residues. Looked up from germline, CDR1 is MNHNS and CDR2 is SASEGT. As DNA, the CDR3 is TGTGCCAGCAGTGAACAGGGTATTAGCAATCAGCCCCAGCATTTT. This codes for CASSEQGISNQPQHF.

V is TRBV5-1 and J is TRBJ2-1, with D maybe TRBD2 (6 bases). CDR3 length equals 13 residues. From germline, CDR1 is SGHRS and CDR2 YFSETQ. Trimming removed 2 bases at V and 5 bases at J, with 8 bases between. DNA for the CDR3: TGCGCCAGCAGCTTACCGGGGGACAATGAGCAGTTCTTC. Its protein product is CASSLPGDNEQFF. The variable domain in full, completed from reference TRBV5-1 and TRBJ2-1, reads KAGVTQTPRYLIKTRGQQVTLSCSPISGHRSVSWYQQTPGQGLQFLFEYFSETQRNKGNFPGRFSGRQFSNSRSEMNVSTLELGDSALYLCASSLPGDNEQFFGPGTRLTVL.

This clone was seen only a few times. J is TRBJ2-1 and V is TRBV6-1, with 9 bases identical to TRBD1. The CDR3 has 16 residues. V lost 4 bases to trimming and J lost 4 bases; unmatched junction nucleotides: 8. Germline V gives CDR1 MNHNS, CDR2 SASEGT. The CDR3, as DNA: TGTGCCAGCAGTGGGTTGGGGACAGGGATATACAATGAGCAGTTCTTC. The encoded protein is CASSGLGTGIYNEQFF.

This clone ranks as medium-sized. V is TRBV24-1 and J is TRBJ2-2; possible D gene TRBD1, 6 bases. V lost 0 bases and J lost 6, with 10 bases in between. Germline V gene data show CDR1 as KGHDR and CDR2 as SFDVKD. CDR3 size: 15 residues. The CDR3 bases are TGTGCCACCAGTGATTTGAGGGACACGGCCGGGGAGCTGTTTTTT. Translated: CATSDLRDTAGELFF.

The V and J genes are TRBV9 and TRBJ2-3; 7 bases agree with TRBD1. Per the germline V gene, CDR1 is SGDLS and CDR2 is YYNGEE. The junction had 9 bases not matched to a gene; V was cut back by 6 bases and J by 2 bases. This CDR3 is 15 amino acids long. CDR3 sequence reads: CASTPGTDPTDTQYF. CDR3 in DNA: TGTGCCAGCACCCCCGGGACAGACCCCACAGATACGCAGTATTTT.

This clone was seen a few times. The chain combines TRBV2 with TRBJ1-2, with a possible D match to TRBD1 (5 bases). The ends were cut back, 1 base at V and 8 bases at J, with 8 bases in the middle. The germline CDR1 and CDR2 sequences are SNHLY and FYNNEI. The CDR3 consists of 12 residues. The CDR3: CASSEGGMGYTF. CDR3 DNA sequence: TGTGCCAGCAGTGAAGGGGGCATGGGCTACACCTTC.

The chain recombines TRBV12-3 or TRBV12-4 with TRBJ2-5, with 8 nucleotides matching TRBD1. CDR3 length: 14 amino acids. V gave up 6 bases and J gave up 4 bases; unmatched junction bases: 7. CDR3 bases: TGTGCCAGCAGGTGGACAGGGAGGCGAGAGACCCAGTACTTC. It translates to CASRWTGRRETQYF.

This clone has just a few counts. The chain joins TRBV6-2 or TRBV6-3 to TRBJ2-7; 10 positions match TRBD1. With V trimmed by 2 bases and J by 3 bases, 1 base remained unmatched. The CDR3 is 14 amino acids. Germline V gene data show CDR1 as MNHEY and CDR2 as SVGEGT. CDR3 coding DNA: TGTGCCAGCAGTTACGGACAGGGGGGCTACGAGCAGTACTTC. Translating gives CASSYGQGGYEQYF.